These T cell receptor beta chains were read from a single sample in a study of pediatric ulcerative colitis. Sequencing was performed with immunoSEQ multiplex PCR; in TCRdb, only in-frame clones are kept and a portion is missing. The sample lists about 36,000 clones; around 78% were seen once. Sequenced input: blood. The receptors shown here come from a girl aged 10 to 17 with moderate ulcerative colitis. Each CDR3 is given with its conserved first and last residue. The order of the fields is CDR3 protein, CDR3 DNA, clone size, D gene, V gene, J gene. D genes are given only for firm matches. Size values are once, few and many counts, or a class for expanded clones, and some rows have none.

CDR3aa: CASSSRGGYEQYF
CDR3nt: TGTGCCAGCAGCTCGCGGGGGGGCTACGAGCAGTACTTC
abundance: -
d_gene: TRBD2
v_gene: TRBV4-2
j_gene: TRBJ2-7

CDR3aa: CASSVGDANSPLHF
CDR3nt: TGTGCCAGCAGCGTAGGAGACGCTAATTCACCCCTCCACTTT
abundance: once
d_gene: -
v_gene: TRBV9
j_gene: TRBJ1-6

CDR3aa: CASSAGTVEQFF
CDR3nt: TGTGCCAGCAGCGCCGGGACGGTTGAGCAGTTCTTC
abundance: -
d_gene: -
v_gene: TRBV11-3
j_gene: TRBJ2-1

CDR3aa: CASTPSQGSTEAFF
CDR3nt: TGTGCCAGCACTCCATCACAGGGTTCTACTGAAGCTTTCTTT
abundance: -
d_gene: -
v_gene: TRBV6-4
j_gene: TRBJ1-1

CDR3aa: CASRPGLASDIQYF
CDR3nt: TGTGCCAGCAGGCCGGGACTAGCTTCGGACATTCAGTACTTC
abundance: -
d_gene: TRBD2
v_gene: TRBV11-2
j_gene: TRBJ2-4

CDR3aa: CASSPRKGEKLFF
CDR3nt: TGTGCCAGCTCACCCCGCAAGGGGGAAAAACTGTTTTTT
abundance: once
d_gene: -
v_gene: TRBV18
j_gene: TRBJ1-4

CDR3aa: CASSARGGTGTVNTEAFF
CDR3nt: TGCGCCAGCAGCGCCCGGGGGGGCACCGGGACAGTGAACACTGAAGCTTTCTTT
abundance: -
d_gene: TRBD1
v_gene: TRBV4-1
j_gene: TRBJ1-1

CDR3aa: CASSHNNYRGFSYEQYF
CDR3nt: TGTGCCAGCAGCCATAATAACTACAGGGGTTTCTCCTACGAGCAGTACTTC
abundance: -
d_gene: TRBD1
v_gene: TRBV7-9
j_gene: TRBJ2-7

CDR3aa: CASSEYEGGYTF
CDR3nt: TGTGCCAGCAGTGAATATGAGGGTGGCTACACCTTC
abundance: few
d_gene: -
v_gene: TRBV25-1
j_gene: TRBJ1-2

CDR3aa: CASSQAGGQLYEQYF
CDR3nt: TGCGCCAGCAGCCAAGCTGGGGGACAGCTCTACGAGCAGTACTTC
abundance: -
d_gene: TRBD1
v_gene: TRBV4-1
j_gene: TRBJ2-7

CDR3aa: CASSSIFTGPDGTQYF
CDR3nt: TGTGCCAGCAGTTCAATATTTACCGGGCCGGATGGGACCCAGTACTTC
abundance: -
d_gene: -
v_gene: TRBV27
j_gene: TRBJ2-5

CDR3aa: CASSYPNGATDTQYF
CDR3nt: TGTGCCAGCAGTTACCCAAATGGGGCCACAGATACGCAGTATTTT
abundance: once
d_gene: -
v_gene: TRBV28
j_gene: TRBJ2-3

CDR3aa: CASSLTIVVNSPLHF
CDR3nt: TGTGCCAGCTCACTCACAATTGTTGTGAATTCACCCCTCCACTTT
abundance: -
d_gene: -
v_gene: TRBV18
j_gene: TRBJ1-6

CDR3aa: CASSRQAGPKGNEQFF
CDR3nt: TGCGCCAGCAGTCGTCAAGCGGGTCCTAAGGGGAATGAGCAGTTCTTC
abundance: -
d_gene: -
v_gene: TRBV4-1
j_gene: TRBJ2-1

CDR3aa: CASSPDRDYGYTF
CDR3nt: TGTGCCAGCAGTCCGGACAGGGACTATGGCTACACCTTC
abundance: -
d_gene: TRBD1
v_gene: TRBV2
j_gene: TRBJ1-2

CDR3aa: CASSARTSWVADTQYF
CDR3nt: TGTGCCAGCAGCGCCCGGACTAGCTGGGTCGCAGATACGCAGTATTTT
abundance: -
d_gene: TRBD2
v_gene: TRBV9
j_gene: TRBJ2-3

CDR3aa: CASSPEGLLLGTEAFF
CDR3nt: TGTGCCAGCTCACCGGAGGGGCTTTTGTTGGGCACTGAAGCTTTCTTT
abundance: -
d_gene: -
v_gene: TRBV18
j_gene: TRBJ1-1

CDR3aa: CATSREGSSYEQYF
CDR3nt: TGTGCCACCAGCAGAGAGGGGAGCTCCTACGAGCAGTACTTC
abundance: -
d_gene: -
v_gene: TRBV15
j_gene: TRBJ2-7

CDR3aa: CASRLERVATEAFF
CDR3nt: TGTGCCAGCAGATTGGAGAGGGTAGCGACTGAAGCTTTCTTT
abundance: -
d_gene: -
v_gene: TRBV6-5
j_gene: TRBJ1-1

CDR3aa: CASSLVGSGEQYF
CDR3nt: TGCGCCAGCAGCTTGGTCGGCTCAGGGGAGCAGTACTTC
abundance: few
d_gene: -
v_gene: TRBV5-1
j_gene: TRBJ2-7

CDR3aa: CASSLAAIEGELNEQFF
CDR3nt: TGTGCCAGCAGCTTAGCGGCAATTGAGGGGGAACTCAATGAGCAGTTCTTC
abundance: -
d_gene: -
v_gene: TRBV7-9
j_gene: TRBJ2-1

CDR3aa: CASSLEGGGNQPQHF
CDR3nt: TGCGCCAGCAGCTTGGAAGGGGGGGGCAATCAGCCCCAGCATTTT
abundance: -
d_gene: -
v_gene: TRBV5-1
j_gene: TRBJ1-5

CDR3aa: CASSPIRDRGNPEAFF
CDR3nt: TGCGCCAGCAGCCCCATTCGGGACAGGGGGAACCCTGAAGCTTTCTTT
abundance: -
d_gene: TRBD1
v_gene: TRBV4-1
j_gene: TRBJ1-1

CDR3aa: CASIPGPDRGDGYTF
CDR3nt: TGTGCCAGCATCCCAGGGCCGGACAGGGGCGACGGCTACACCTTC
abundance: -
d_gene: TRBD1
v_gene: TRBV6-6
j_gene: TRBJ1-2

CDR3aa: CASRSTDSYEQYF
CDR3nt: TGTGCCAGCCGATCTACCGACTCCTACGAGCAGTACTTC
abundance: -
d_gene: -
v_gene: TRBV25-1
j_gene: TRBJ2-7

CDR3aa: CASRKQGDTEAFF
CDR3nt: TGCGCCAGCAGGAAACAGGGTGACACTGAAGCTTTCTTT
abundance: -
d_gene: -
v_gene: TRBV4-1
j_gene: TRBJ1-1

CDR3aa: CASSVGLAGYEQYF
CDR3nt: TGTGCCAGCAGCGTAGGCCTAGCGGGCTACGAGCAGTACTTC
abundance: -
d_gene: TRBD2
v_gene: TRBV9
j_gene: TRBJ2-7

CDR3aa: CASSAQLGQGMEETQYF
CDR3nt: TGTGCCAGCAGCGCGCAGTTGGGACAGGGGATGGAAGAGACCCAGTACTTC
abundance: -
d_gene: TRBD1
v_gene: TRBV7-9
j_gene: TRBJ2-5

CDR3aa: CASSNRDTYEQYF
CDR3nt: TGTGCCAGCAGCAACCGGGACACCTACGAGCAGTACTTC
abundance: once
d_gene: -
v_gene: TRBV7-9
j_gene: TRBJ2-7

CDR3aa: CASSEVGSNYEQYF
CDR3nt: TGTGCCAGCAGTGAAGTCGGCAGCAACTACGAGCAGTACTTC
abundance: -
d_gene: -
v_gene: TRBV6-1
j_gene: TRBJ2-7

CDR3aa: CASRSVNYGYTF
CDR3nt: TGTGCCAGCAGATCAGTTAACTATGGCTACACCTTC
abundance: -
d_gene: -
v_gene: TRBV27
j_gene: TRBJ1-2

CDR3aa: CAWSDRTNYGYTF
CDR3nt: TGTGCCTGGAGTGACCGCACTAACTATGGCTACACCTTC
abundance: -
d_gene: -
v_gene: TRBV30
j_gene: TRBJ1-2

CDR3aa: CASSYGGNYGYTF
CDR3nt: TGTGCCAGCAGTTACGGGGGAAACTATGGCTACACCTTC
abundance: -
d_gene: -
v_gene: TRBV2
j_gene: TRBJ1-2

CDR3aa: CASSSRDRDSYEQYF
CDR3nt: TGTGCCAGCAGTTCTCGGGACAGGGACTCCTACGAGCAGTACTTC
abundance: -
d_gene: TRBD1
v_gene: TRBV7-8
j_gene: TRBJ2-7

CDR3aa: CASSQGLGTAEKLFF
CDR3nt: TGCGCCAGCAGCCAAGGTTTAGGGACAGCTGAAAAACTGTTTTTT
abundance: few
d_gene: TRBD1
v_gene: TRBV4-1
j_gene: TRBJ1-4

CDR3aa: CASSPREGTGELFF
CDR3nt: TGTGCCAGCAGCCCCAGGGAGGGCACCGGGGAGCTGTTTTTT
abundance: -
d_gene: TRBD2
v_gene: TRBV6-5
j_gene: TRBJ2-2

CDR3aa: CASSLIAGRGLGETQYF
CDR3nt: TGTGCCAGCAGCTTGATAGCGGGCAGAGGGTTAGGAGAGACCCAGTACTTC
abundance: -
d_gene: TRBD2
v_gene: TRBV5-6
j_gene: TRBJ2-5

CDR3aa: CASSPPAGAYNEQFF
CDR3nt: TGTGCCAGCAGCCCCCCGGCGGGGGCGTACAATGAGCAGTTCTTC
abundance: -
d_gene: -
v_gene: TRBV7-9
j_gene: TRBJ2-1

CDR3aa: CASSLTARGFGNTIYF
CDR3nt: TGCGCCAGCAGCTTGACTGCCAGGGGATTTGGAAACACCATATATTTT
abundance: -
d_gene: -
v_gene: TRBV5-1
j_gene: TRBJ1-3

CDR3aa: CASSETFPGANVLTF
CDR3nt: TGTGCCAGCAGCGAAACGTTCCCTGGGGCCAACGTCCTGACTTTC
abundance: -
d_gene: -
v_gene: TRBV6-1
j_gene: TRBJ2-6

CDR3aa: CASSGAVYSNQPQHF
CDR3nt: TGTGCCAGCAGTGGGGCAGTTTATAGCAATCAGCCCCAGCATTTT
abundance: -
d_gene: -
v_gene: TRBV2
j_gene: TRBJ1-5

CDR3aa: CASSSPIGQGWRYEQYF
CDR3nt: TGTGCCAGCAGCTCCCCGATAGGACAGGGCTGGAGGTACGAGCAGTACTTC
abundance: -
d_gene: TRBD1
v_gene: TRBV11-2
j_gene: TRBJ2-7

CDR3aa: CASSGGDEQFF
CDR3nt: TGTGCCAGCAGCGGGGGGGATGAGCAGTTCTTC
abundance: -
d_gene: TRBD2
v_gene: TRBV5-6
j_gene: TRBJ2-1

CDR3aa: CAWSPPGTGGGYTF
CDR3nt: TGTGCCTGGAGTCCCCCCGGGACAGGAGGTGGCTACACCTTC
abundance: -
d_gene: TRBD1
v_gene: TRBV30
j_gene: TRBJ1-2

CDR3aa: CATQRTGESNQPQHF
CDR3nt: TGTGCCACCCAAAGGACAGGGGAAAGCAATCAGCCCCAGCATTTT
abundance: -
d_gene: TRBD1
v_gene: TRBV2
j_gene: TRBJ1-5

CDR3aa: CAWSAGLAGRKQYF
CDR3nt: TGTGCCTGGAGTGCGGGGCTAGCAGGTAGGAAGCAGTACTTC
abundance: -
d_gene: -
v_gene: TRBV30
j_gene: TRBJ2-7

CDR3aa: CASGAGATDTQYF
CDR3nt: TGCGCCAGCGGAGCGGGAGCCACAGATACGCAGTATTTT
abundance: -
d_gene: TRBD2
v_gene: TRBV23-1
j_gene: TRBJ2-3

CDR3aa: CASSLVLAGEGPWGDEQYF
CDR3nt: TGCGCCAGCAGCTTGGTATTAGCGGGAGAGGGCCCCTGGGGCGACGAGCAGTACTTC
abundance: -
d_gene: TRBD2
v_gene: TRBV5-1
j_gene: TRBJ2-7